Sequencing of this TCR beta chain was carried out in a study of blood T cell repertoires in COVID-19. Background on the study: Spain, Italy and the United States supplied samples that represented acute and convalescent COVID-19.

The V end was cut by 5 bases, the J end by 7 bases, with 22 bases between. The CDR3 is made up of 17 amino acids. Germline CDR1 and CDR2: SGHRS and YFSETQ. Original data processing: The assay estimated nucleated cells by amplifying reference gene primers. Repertoires were generated with immunoSEQ multiplex PCR, while TCRdb's copy carries only in-frame clones and drops some. Clonal size and the V and J genes are those of that table, whereas D and trimming came from the DNA. This table holds roughly 150,000 clones, 89% found once. The TCR sequence derives from a man between 60 and 70 years old with acute or convalescent COVID-19. V gene TRBV5-1 combines with J gene TRBJ1-6; D is unresolved. The sequenced material came from peripheral blood. The CDR3 DNA is TGCGCCAGCAGTTCTCAACCGGCCGACAACATCAATTCACCCCTCCACTTT. Translating gives CASSSQPADNINSPLHF. Full variable domain (missing parts from reference TRBV5-1 and TRBJ1-6): KAGVTQTPRYLIKTRGQQVTLSCSPISGHRSVSWYQQTPGQGLQFLFEYFSETQRNKGNFPGRFSGRQFSNSRSEMNVSTLELGDSALYLCASSSQPADNINSPLHFGNGTRLTVT.